The 6 T cell receptor beta chains in this list originate from one sample, sequenced in a study of blood T cell repertoires in COVID-19. Clones were sequenced by immunoSEQ multiplex PCR, and TCRdb holds only the in-frame ones, with some missing. This table has about 430,000 clones, roughly 88% appearing once. The sequenced sample consisted of PBMCs or T cells enriched from blood (not recorded which). These receptors all come from a woman aged 18-29 years who had been exposed to COVID-19.

The chain carries TRBV28 and TRBJ1-2; TRBD1 might be the D (5 bases). Germline V lookup: CDR1 MDHEN, CDR2 SYDVKM. Trimming left V 8 bases short and J 1 base short, with 17 bases between. This CDR3 has 15 amino acids. CDR3 protein: CASSGGVEDNYGYTF. CDR3 bases: TGTGCCAGCTCGGGGGGGGTGGAGGATAACTATGGCTACACCTTC.

This chain links TRBV18 with TRBJ2-1; 9 bases are shared with TRBD2. The germline CDR1 and CDR2 sequences are KGHSH and LQKENI. Trimming at V came to 3 bases and at J to 6 bases, leaving 0 bases not matched to a gene. The CDR3 totals 13 residues. The CDR3 bases are TGTGCCAGCTCACCTAGCGGGAGCAATGAGCAGTTCTTC. It encodes CASSPSGSNEQFF.

The V and J genes are TRBV5-4 and TRBJ1-2, with D perhaps TRBD1 (5 bases). Germline values: CDR1 SGHNT, CDR2 YYREEE (reference sequence). This CDR3 region has 15 residues. V was cut by 0 bases and J by 4 bases, with 13 bases left in between. DNA of the CDR3: TGTGCCAGCAGCTTGGCCCACGGGGGTGGCTATGGCTACACCTTC. Its translation: CASSLAHGGGYGYTF. The full variable domain, rest sourced from reference TRBV5-4 and TRBJ1-2, is ETGVTQSPTHLIKTRGQQVTLRCSSQSGHNTVSWYQQALGQGPQFIFQYYREEENGRGNFPPRFSGLQFPNYSSELNVNALELDDSALYLCASSLAHGGGYGYTFGSGTRLTVV.

The chain has TRBV28 and TRBJ1-2; no definite D call. The CDR3 totals 16 residues. Trimming cost V 10 bases and J 0 bases, with 21 bases left between them. The germline V gene has CDR1 MDHEN and CDR2 SYDVKM. The CDR3 region has the DNA TGTGCCATCCACGAGGGCCTTTATACAGCTAACTATGGCTACACCTTC. It specifies CAIHEGLYTANYGYTF.

The chain has TRBV24-1 and TRBJ1-1, with D tentatively TRBD1 (5 bases). CDR3 length: 14 residues. Trimming stripped 3 bases from V and 14 bases from J, with 21 bases between. Looked up from germline, CDR1 is KGHDR and CDR2 is SFDVKD. DNA for the CDR3: TGTGCCACCAGTGATCCCCGTAGGTTACGGGGGGACTTCTTT. Its translation is CATSDPRRLRGDFF.

The chain carries TRBV5-1 and TRBJ1-6, with 9 bases matching TRBD1. With V trimmed by 7 bases and J by 8 bases, 4 bases remained unmatched. The CDR3 has 13 residues. Germline V lookup: CDR1 SGHRS, CDR2 YFSETQ. CDR3 DNA sequence: TGCGCCAGCCGGGACAGGGAAGATTCACCCCTCCACTTT. This gives the protein CASRDREDSPLHF.